This T cell receptor beta chain was found in a study of T cell responses to AZD1222 COVID-19 vaccine. Study summary: Combined were second doses at about 4 or about 12 weeks.

Study results and caveats: Only 5 or 6 people who got AZD1222 tested seropositive at baseline.

The V gene's germline CDR1 is MDHEN and CDR2 SYDVKM. The CDR3 spans 14 residues. Trimming pared 3 bases from V and 3 bases from J, leaving 11 bases between. This clone was counted only a few times. Its cognate antigen is unknown. Method: immunoSEQ multiplex PCR; TCRdb's copy keeps in-frame clones and lacks some. Of just under 95,000 clones in the sample, about nine tenths are singletons; the top ten hold roughly 10%. This receptor was taken from an adult in good health. The chain joins TRBV28 to TRBJ1-2, with D possibly TRBD1 on 5 matching bases. Source: peripheral blood, taken on day 0 of AZD1222 vaccination. The CDR3 is CASSFRDAHYGYTF. CDR3 nucleotide sequence: TGTGCCAGCAGTTTCCGGGACGCCCACTATGGCTACACCTTC.